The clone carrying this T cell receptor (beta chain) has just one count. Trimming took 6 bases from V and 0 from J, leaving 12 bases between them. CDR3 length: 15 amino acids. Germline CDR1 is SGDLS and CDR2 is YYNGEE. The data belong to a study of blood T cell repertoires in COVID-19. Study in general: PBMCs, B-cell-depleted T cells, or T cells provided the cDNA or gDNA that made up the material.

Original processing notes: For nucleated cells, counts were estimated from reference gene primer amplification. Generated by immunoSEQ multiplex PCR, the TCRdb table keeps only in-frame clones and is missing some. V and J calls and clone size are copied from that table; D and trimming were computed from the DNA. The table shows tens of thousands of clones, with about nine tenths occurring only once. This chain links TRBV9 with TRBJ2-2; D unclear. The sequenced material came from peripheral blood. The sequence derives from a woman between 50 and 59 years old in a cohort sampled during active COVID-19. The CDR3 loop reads CASNPTSSNTGELFF. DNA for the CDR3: TGTGCCAGCAACCCCACGAGTTCGAACACCGGGGAGCTGTTTTTT. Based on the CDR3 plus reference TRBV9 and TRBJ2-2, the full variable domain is DSGVTQTPKHLITATGQRVTLRCSPRSGDLSVYWYQQSLDQGLQFLIQYYNGEERAKGNILERFSAQQFPDLHSELNLSSLELGDSALYFCASNPTSSNTGELFFGEGSRLTVL.